A selection of T cell receptor beta chains follows, all from one sample in a study of blood T cell repertoires in COVID-19. Repertoires were generated with immunoSEQ multiplex PCR, while TCRdb's copy carries only in-frame clones and drops some. The sample lists over 150,000 clones, about four fifths seen once, with over 2% in the top ten. Sequenced material: peripheral blood. Receptors originate from a woman older than 75 with acute or convalescent COVID-19. CDR3s include the opening cysteine and the closing phenylalanine or tryptophan. D genes are given only for firm matches. Some rows mark clone size as missing; the rest say once, few, many or name a class of expanded clone.

D gene	clone size	V gene	CDR3 length	J gene	CDR3 DNA	CDR3 protein
TRBD2	NA	TRBV11-3	15	TRBJ2-7	TGTGCCAGCAGCCGGGGGGGGGACCTACCCCGCGAGCAGTACTTC	CASSRGGDLPREQYF
NA	NA	TRBV6-1	13	TRBJ1-2	TGTGCCAGCAGTGAGTCGGCTAACTATGGCTACACCTTC	CASSESANYGYTF
NA	NA	TRBV6-2/TRBV6-3	16	TRBJ2-4	TGTGCCAGCAGTGCGCTCGGGGAGATTGCCAAAAACATTCAGTACTTC	CASSALGEIAKNIQYF
NA	NA	TRBV19	16	TRBJ1-5	TGTGCCAGTATCTTTAATGGGGGCTATAGCAATCAGCCCCAGCATTTT	CASIFNGGYSNQPQHF
NA	NA	TRBV5-1	15	TRBJ2-7	TGCGCCAGCAGCTCCCAAGCGGGTAGCTCCTACGAGCAGTACTTC	CASSSQAGSSYEQYF
TRBD2	NA	TRBV6-6	18	TRBJ2-1	TGTGCCAGCAGTCCCGAGTCGTCCGGACTAGCGGGAGGAAATGAGCAGTTCTTC	CASSPESSGLAGGNEQFF
NA	NA	TRBV5-4	15	TRBJ1-3	TGTGCCAGCAGCTTGGAGAGTTACTCTGGAAACACCATATATTTT	CASSLESYSGNTIYF
TRBD2	NA	TRBV9	16	TRBJ2-5	TGTGCCAGCAGCGTAGGCAGCGGGGGGGTCACAGAGACCCAGTACTTC	CASSVGSGGVTETQYF
NA	NA	TRBV5-5	14	TRBJ2-5	TGTGCCAGCAGCTTCGAACTGAGGGGGGAGACCCAGTACTTC	CASSFELRGETQYF
NA	NA	TRBV12-3/TRBV12-4	11	TRBJ2-3	TGTGCCAGCAGTTCAGGGAATACGCAGTATTTT	CASSSGNTQYF
TRBD2	NA	TRBV7-9	17	TRBJ2-7	TGTGCCAGCAGCTTTGATCTAGCGGGGGGCGTCTCCTACGAGCAGTACTTC	CASSFDLAGGVSYEQYF
NA	NA	TRBV7-2	15	TRBJ1-1	TGTGCCAGCAGCCCCCAGAGAGGGAGGAACACTGAAGCTTTCTTT	CASSPQRGRNTEAFF
NA	NA	TRBV2	13	TRBJ2-2	TGTGCCAGTACTTCCCAGGGGATCGGGGAGCTGTTTTTT	CASTSQGIGELFF
NA	NA	TRBV12-3/TRBV12-4	13	TRBJ2-3	TGTGCCAGCAGCGGTGGTACGGGAGATACGCAGTATTTT	CASSGGTGDTQYF
TRBD2	NA	TRBV19	15	TRBJ2-5	TGTGCCAGTAGACCTGGGGGGGGTGGAGGAGAGACCCAGTACTTC	CASRPGGGGGETQYF
TRBD1	NA	TRBV5-4	14	TRBJ2-3	TGTGCCAGCAGCACCGACAGGGTTACAGATACGCAGTATTTT	CASSTDRVTDTQYF
TRBD2	once	TRBV4-1	17	TRBJ2-1	TGCGCCAGCAGCCAAGGACTAGCGTTTAACTCCTACAATGAGCAGTTCTTC	CASSQGLAFNSYNEQFF
TRBD1	NA	TRBV19	14	TRBJ1-2	TGTGCCAGTAGAGCCACGGGACAGAACTATGGCTACACCTTC	CASRATGQNYGYTF
NA	NA	TRBV7-7	14	TRBJ2-7	TGTGCCAGCAGCCCCTCGATTGGGGCGGGAGAGCAGTACTTC	CASSPSIGAGEQYF
NA	NA	TRBV28	16	TRBJ2-5	TGTGCCAGCAGTTATCCGGGGGTGGAGGGCGGAGAGACCCAGTACTTC	CASSYPGVEGGETQYF
TRBD1	NA	TRBV7-9	14	TRBJ2-2	TGTGCCAGCAGCTTCAGACAGGGAGCCGGGGAGCTGTTTTTT	CASSFRQGAGELFF
NA	few	TRBV28	14	TRBJ1-4	TGTGCCAGCAGTTCCCGAGGGGGAGATGAAAAACTGTTTTTT	CASSSRGGDEKLFF
NA	NA	TRBV27	13	TRBJ1-3	TGTGCCAGCAGTTCCCACTCTGGAAACACCATATATTTT	CASSSHSGNTIYF
NA	NA	TRBV5-4	15	TRBJ2-7	TGTGCCAGCAGCCAGTCAGGGGCGCGGAGAGCCGAGCAGTACTTC	CASSQSGARRAEQYF
NA	NA	TRBV28	13	TRBJ2-5	TGTGCCAGCAGTCCTTCGAACGGGGAGACCCAGTACTTC	CASSPSNGETQYF
NA	NA	TRBV19	14	TRBJ2-2	TGTGCCAGCCACAACCTAATCGCGGCCGGGGAGCTGTTTTTT	CASHNLIAAGELFF
TRBD1	NA	TRBV4-3	17	TRBJ2-6	TGCGCCAGCAGCGAGGGGACAGGGGGGCCTGGGGCCAACGTCCTGACTTTC	CASSEGTGGPGANVLTF
NA	NA	TRBV2	13	TRBJ1-4	TGTGCCAGCAGTGAGGGGCAGGGTGGCAAACTGTTTTTT	CASSEGQGGKLFF
NA	NA	TRBV9	13	TRBJ1-2	TGTGCCAGCAGCGTCGACGGAGACTATGGCTACACCTTC	CASSVDGDYGYTF
TRBD1	NA	TRBV5-3	16	TRBJ2-7	TGTGCCAGAAGCTTGGAAGGGACAGGGTACTCCTACGAGCAGTACTTC	CARSLEGTGYSYEQYF
NA	NA	TRBV5-1	13	TRBJ1-1	TGCGCCAGCAGCTTGGGAGTGAACACTGAAGCTTTCTTT	CASSLGVNTEAFF
NA	NA	TRBV18	13	TRBJ1-1	TGTGCCAGCTCACCAGAACAGGACACTGAAGCTTTCTTT	CASSPEQDTEAFF
NA	NA	TRBV28	15	TRBJ1-3	TGTGCCAGCAGTTCTGCAGGGATTCGGGGAAACACCATATATTTT	CASSSAGIRGNTIYF
TRBD1	once	TRBV5-4	15	TRBJ2-3	TGTGCCAGCAGCACTCGACAGGGGGCGCAAGATACGCAGTATTTT	CASSTRQGAQDTQYF
NA	NA	TRBV5-1	11	TRBJ2-4	TGTGCCAGCAGCTTGGGCGGCATTCAGTACTTC	CASSLGGIQYF
TRBD2	NA	TRBV20-1	16	TRBJ2-3	TGCAGTGCTAGTACCAGCGGGAGGGATAGCACAGATACGCAGTATTTT	CSASTSGRDSTDTQYF
NA	NA	TRBV28	16	TRBJ1-1	TGTGCCAGCAGTTTATATGGATTGGGGGGAGAATTTGAAGCTTTCTTT	CASSLYGLGGEFEAFF
TRBD1	NA	TRBV4-2	14	TRBJ2-7	TGTGCCAGCAGCCAAGGGACAGGGAGGCACGAGCAGTACTTC	CASSQGTGRHEQYF
NA	NA	TRBV7-9	18	TRBJ2-1	TGTGCCAGCAGCTCTGTCTACCGACGGGAAGGGTCCTACAATGAGCAGTTCTTC	CASSSVYRREGSYNEQFF
TRBD2	once	TRBV5-1	18	TRBJ2-7	TGCGCCAGCAGCTTCGGGACTAGCGGGAGGGGGAGATCCTACGAGCAGTACTTC	CASSFGTSGRGRSYEQYF
NA	NA	TRBV5-6	18	TRBJ2-3	TGTGCCAGCAGCACCTATACCTCCGGCGGGGAATTCACAGATACGCAGTATTTT	CASSTYTSGGEFTDTQYF
TRBD1	NA	TRBV11-2	17	TRBJ1-1	TGTGCCAGCAGTCTAGGGGACAGGGGTTTTTCAAGCACTGAAGCTTTCTTT	CASSLGDRGFSSTEAFF
NA	NA	TRBV7-8	14	TRBJ1-1	TGTGCCAGCAGCTTTAGCGGATTCAACACTGAAGCTTTCTTT	CASSFSGFNTEAFF
TRBD1	NA	TRBV19	18	TRBJ2-6	TGTGCCAGTCTCGGACAGGGGCGTTTAGGGTCGGGGGCCAACGTCCTGACTTTC	CASLGQGRLGSGANVLTF
NA	NA	TRBV4-3	13	TRBJ2-1	TGCGCCAGCAGCCGCGAACGAGGCGTTGAGCAGTTCTTC	CASSRERGVEQFF
TRBD1	NA	TRBV30	14	TRBJ2-7	TGTGCCTGGACACCGGGACAGGGGGCCTACGAGCAGTACTTC	CAWTPGQGAYEQYF
NA	once	TRBV9	13	TRBJ1-2	TGTGCCAGCAGCACCACTGAGGGAGGCGGCTACACCTTC	CASSTTEGGGYTF
TRBD1	NA	TRBV29-1	15	TRBJ1-1	TGCAGCGTTGGTGATGTGACAGGGGGGAACACTGAAGCTTTCTTT	CSVGDVTGGNTEAFF
NA	NA	TRBV18	16	TRBJ1-3	TGTGCCAGCTCACCACCTGACAGTCCCTCTGGAAACACCATATATTTT	CASSPPDSPSGNTIYF
NA	NA	TRBV2	14	TRBJ1-1	TGTGCCAGCAGGACTGATACAGGGCTGGGTGAAGCTTTCTTT	CASRTDTGLGEAFF
NA	few	TRBV5-1	15	TRBJ2-3	TGCGCCAGCAGCTTGGGTAGTTTTGGCACAGATACGCAGTATTTT	CASSLGSFGTDTQYF
NA	NA	TRBV2	12	TRBJ1-5	TGTGCCAGCAAGCAGGGTGGTCAGCCCCAGCATTTT	CASKQGGQPQHF
TRBD2	NA	TRBV28	16	TRBJ2-1	TGTGCCAGCACCCCCAGCGGGGGGGTTGGCTACAATGAGCAGTTCTTC	CASTPSGGVGYNEQFF